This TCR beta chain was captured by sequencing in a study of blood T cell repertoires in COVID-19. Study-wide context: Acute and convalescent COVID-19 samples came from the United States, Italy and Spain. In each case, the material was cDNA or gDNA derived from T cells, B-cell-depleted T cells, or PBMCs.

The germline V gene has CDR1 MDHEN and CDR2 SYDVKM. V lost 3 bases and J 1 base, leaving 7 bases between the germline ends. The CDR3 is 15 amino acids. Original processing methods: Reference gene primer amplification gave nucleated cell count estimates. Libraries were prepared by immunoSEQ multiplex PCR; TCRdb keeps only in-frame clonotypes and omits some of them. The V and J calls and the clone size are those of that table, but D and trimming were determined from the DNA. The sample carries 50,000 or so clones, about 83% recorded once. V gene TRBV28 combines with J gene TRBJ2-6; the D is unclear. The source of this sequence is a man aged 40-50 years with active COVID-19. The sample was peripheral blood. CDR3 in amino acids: CASSFAPSGANVLTF. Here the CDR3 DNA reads TGTGCCAGCAGTTTTGCGCCGTCTGGGGCCAACGTCCTGACTTTC.